A selection of T cell receptor beta chains follows, all from one sample in a study of T cell changes during pregnancy in multiple sclerosis. Produced via immunoSEQ multiplex PCR; TCRdb's table is partial and in-frame only. Among about 70,000 clones, 85% to 95% were seen once, and the ten largest hold just under 0.3%. This specimen consisted of CD4+ T cells from peripheral blood mononuclear cells, obtained after pregnancy. The receptor set was obtained from a female donor with multiple sclerosis, enrolled in a pregnancy study. The conserved cysteine and the conserved F or W are not part of the CDR3 here. Each record gives: V gene, CDR3 protein.

TRBV5-1 ASSAGGVTQY
TRBV5-1 ASKTLGVHEQF
TRBV9 ASSVSSSGNTIY
TRBV29-1 SVVEDRAPPEQY
TRBV19 ASSIGTAYGYT
TRBV9 ASSAEETQY
TRBV5-1 ASSLDRGAFNEQF
TRBV7-3 ASSTPSGRTYEQY
TRBV7-8 ASRLNREHEQF
TRBV5-1 ASSLDGGRYQETQY
TRBV11-2 ASSLELREVRTDTQY
TRBV6-1 ASSEYWAIGTGTTYEQY
TRBV7-9 ASSLTGVHTGELF
TRBV18 ASSPIRSGTAYEQY
TRBV4-2 ASSQDPSGGAWGETQY
TRBV7-3 ASSLRVAGGYNEQF
TRBV5-1 ASSLEVQGSGELF
TRBV25-1 ASLDTYNSPLH
TRBV5-6 ASSLNRGLSNQPQH
TRBV11-2 ASSLGLARGTHSEQF
TRBV11-3 ASSLRGTSGRARKYEQY
TRBV11-2 ASSIWGGSTDTQY
TRBV10-3 AIRQGRSLNTEAF
TRBV7-9 ASSLAGAETQY
TRBV7-2 ASSSRSGEQPQH
TRBV28 ASRLSGQGSGEQF
TRBV18 ASSPLWPGSGNQPQH
TRBV2 ASRSSRGSSYEQY
TRBV11-3 ASSRGGDQETQY
TRBV5-1 ASRERGWNTEAF
TRBV7-8 ASTPSGKSTDTQY
TRBV28 ASRSHLAGRTDTQY
TRBV2 ASSEGDRASPLH
TRBV5-1 ASSMDITNYGYT
TRBV30 AWRTGLTGELF
TRBV7-9 ASSLYPLYEQY